The 22 T cell receptor beta chains in this list originate from one sample, sequenced in a study of T cell responses to AZD1222 COVID-19 vaccine. The method was immunoSEQ multiplex PCR; TCRdb's version includes in-frame clones alone and lacks a portion of them. The sample shows roughly 100,000 clones, about 85% of them seen only once. The sequencing used peripheral blood, collected 28 days after the second AZD1222 dose. These receptors originate from an adult who received the AZD1222 COVID-19 vaccine.

The chain joins TRBV6-5 to TRBJ1-1, with D uncertain. Germline values: CDR1 MNHEY, CDR2 SVGAGI. V was trimmed by 5 bases and J by 4 bases, leaving 8 bases between them. There are 12 residues in the CDR3. The CDR3 bases are TGTGCCAGCAGTCGAGGTATCACTGAAGCTTTCTTT. The encoded protein is CASSRGITEAFF.

This chain links TRBV19 with TRBJ1-2, with 8 bases lining up with TRBD1. CDR1 is LNHDA and CDR2 is SQIVND in the germline V gene (reference sequence). V lost 7 bases and J lost 1; bases outside the gene matches: 8. This CDR3 spans 15 amino acids. The CDR3 protein is CASTLGQGLNYGYTF. For the CDR3, the DNA is TGTGCCAGTACCCTAGGACAGGGCCTTAACTATGGCTACACCTTC.

This chain joins TRBV11-3 and TRBJ2-1; D not resolved. V was clipped by 2 bases and J by 8 bases, with 16 bases between them. CDR1 is SGHNT and CDR2 is YENEEA in the germline V gene. There are 15 residues in the CDR3. The CDR3 DNA follows: TGTGCCAGCAGCTTAAGACCGGCCCGGTTCGATGAGCAGTTCTTC. This gives the protein CASSLRPARFDEQFF.

The V call is TRBV11-2, the J call TRBJ1-1, with a weak D call TRBD1 (5 bases). Germline CDR1 SGHAT, CDR2 FQNNGV. The germline V and J ends were trimmed by 0 bases and 0 bases, with 17 bases remaining between them. The CDR3 sequence is 18 residues long. CDR3 coding DNA: TGTGCCAGCAGCTTAGAAGGATCCGGGACGGCCGTGAACACTGAAGCTTTCTTT. This codes for CASSLEGSGTAVNTEAFF.

The chain recombines TRBV19 with TRBJ1-1; D ambiguous. The CDR3 has 13 residues. Germline lookup yields CDR1 LNHDA and CDR2 SQIVND (reference sequence). V was cut by 3 bases and J by 4 bases, with 9 bases left in between. The DNA of the CDR3 is TGTGCCAGTAGTATGTTAGTTATCACTGAAGCTTTCTTT. Protein: CASSMLVITEAFF.

The rearrangement links TRBV19 to TRBJ2-1, with TRBD2 matching 9 bases. With V trimmed by 5 bases and J by 3 bases, 5 bases remained unmatched. Germline V gene lookup returns CDR1 LNHDA and CDR2 SQIVND (reference sequence). The CDR3 extends over 15 amino acids. The CDR3 region is CASSPAGGYYNEQFF. The CDR3 DNA sequence: TGTGCCAGTAGTCCAGCGGGAGGATACTACAATGAGCAGTTCTTC.

The chain is built from TRBV5-1 and TRBJ1-1; D is uncertain. CDR3 length: 13 amino acids. Trimming took off 4 bases at V and 4 bases at J, with 11 bases between the two ends. Germline V lookup: CDR1 SGHRS, CDR2 YFSETQ. CDR3 bases: TGCGCCAGCAGCCAAGGGTGGATCACTGAAGCTTTCTTT. This sequence encodes CASSQGWITEAFF.

The chain recombines TRBV5-6 with TRBJ1-2; D unclear. The germline CDR1 and CDR2 sequences are SGHDT and YYEEEE. This CDR3 spans 12 amino acids. V lost 1 base to trimming and J lost 3 bases, with 4 bases between them. The CDR3 DNA sequence: TGTGCCAGCAGCTTGTGGGACTATGGCTACACCTTC. This codes for CASSLWDYGYTF.

The chain employs TRBV5-4 and TRBJ2-1, with 11 bases that match TRBD1. Germline CDR1 is SGHNT and CDR2 is YYREEE (reference sequence). V was pared by 0 bases and J by 6 bases, with 5 bases of the junction left unmatched. The CDR3 contains 16 residues. Here the CDR3 reads CASSLAPGQGVNEQFF. The CDR3 nucleotides are TGTGCCAGCAGCTTGGCCCCGGGACAGGGGGTCAATGAGCAGTTCTTC.

This clone came up once. The V and J genes are TRBV2 and TRBJ1-2; 9 positions agree with TRBD1. The germline V gene has CDR1 SNHLY and CDR2 FYNNEI. V was pared by 6 bases and J by 7 bases, with 6 bases of the junction left unmatched. The CDR3 extends over 13 amino acids. CDR3 coding DNA: TGTGCCAGCAGAAGGGACAGGGACTCTGGCTACACCTTC. Residues: CASRRDRDSGYTF. The entire variable domain, with the rest obtained from reference TRBV2 and TRBJ1-2, is as follows: EPEVTQTPSHQVTQMGQEVILRCVPISNHLYFYWYRQILGQKVEFLVSFYNNEISEKSEIFDDQFSVERPDGSNFTLKIRSTKLEDSAMYFCASRRDRDSGYTFGSGTRLTVV.

The chain employs TRBV6-2 or TRBV6-3 and TRBJ1-4; D is unresolved. Between the trimmed V and J ends, which lost 5 bases and 8 bases, there was a span of 21 bases. Germline V gene lookup returns CDR1 MNHEY and CDR2 SVGEGT. This CDR3 contains 16 residues. The CDR3 here is CASSARSAAVKEKLFF. The CDR3 DNA reads TGTGCCAGCAGTGCGCGATCCGCGGCCGTTAAGGAAAAACTGTTTTTT.

The chain recombines TRBV6-2 or TRBV6-3 with TRBJ2-7, with TRBD2 identical over 9 bases. After removal of 6 bases from V and 3 bases from J, the junction contained 6 bases not matched to a gene. Germline assignment: CDR1 MNHEY and CDR2 SVGEGT. This CDR3 comprises 14 residues. CDR3 amino acids: CASSRLADGYEQYF. The CDR3 region has the DNA TGTGCCAGCAGCCGACTAGCGGACGGCTACGAGCAGTACTTC.

The rearrangement links TRBV5-4 to TRBJ1-6; 7 bases agree with TRBD1. The CDR3 totals 14 residues. The V and J ends lost 4 bases and 7 bases, in that order; junction bases with no gene match: 5. Germline V CDR1 and CDR2: SGHNT, YYREEE (reference sequence). As DNA, the CDR3 is TGTGCCAGCAGCCCCGGGACAGTGAATTCACCCCTCCACTTT. It translates to CASSPGTVNSPLHF.

This chain joins TRBV28 and TRBJ1-1, with TRBD1 identical over 7 bases. The V gene end was trimmed by 5 bases and the J gene end by 4 bases; junction bases not matched to a gene: 4. The germline CDR1 and CDR2 sequences are MDHEN and SYDVKM. This CDR3 is built from 13 residues. The CDR3 here is CASSVPGGTEAFF. Written as DNA, the CDR3 is TGTGCCAGCAGTGTGCCAGGGGGCACTGAAGCTTTCTTT.

This rearrangement joins TRBV29-1 to TRBJ2-1, with 14 bases fitting TRBD2. V lost 7 bases, J lost 14 bases, and 16 bases stayed unmatched. The CDR3 consists of 15 residues. Germline CDR1 and CDR2: SQVTM and ANQGSEA. The CDR3 is CSADGGTSGSPKKFF. As DNA, the CDR3 is TGCAGCGCCGACGGAGGGACTAGCGGGAGTCCTAAAAAGTTCTTC.

This clone showed up just a few times. The chain employs TRBV27 and TRBJ2-6, with 13 nucleotides matching TRBD2. Trimming at V came to 2 bases and at J to 2 bases, leaving 3 bases not matched to a gene. The CDR3 loop spans 18 amino acids. CDR1 MNHEY and CDR2 SMNVEV come from the germline V gene (reference sequence). CDR3 bases: TGTGCCAGCAGTTTACTTGGACTAGCGGGAGCTGGGGCCAACGTCCTGACTTTC. As protein: CASSLLGLAGAGANVLTF.

The V gene is TRBV9, the J gene TRBJ1-3; maybe TRBD1 (5 bases). The CDR3 loop spans 15 amino acids. Germline CDR1 and CDR2: SGDLS and YYNGEE. The germline V and J ends were trimmed by 4 bases and 4 bases, with 15 bases remaining between them. In DNA, the CDR3 is TGTGCCAGCAGCCCCCCCCGGGGCCGGGGAAACACCATATATTTT. It translates to CASSPPRGRGNTIYF.

The J gene is TRBJ2-1, the V gene TRBV5-6; D perhaps matches TRBD2 (6 bases). CDR1 is SGHDT, CDR2 YYEEEE, per germline. V lost 1 base, J lost 6 bases, and 23 bases lay in between. The CDR3 spans 18 residues. The CDR3 here is CASSLSRGSGLAFNEQFF. The CDR3 DNA follows: TGTGCCAGCAGCTTGTCTCGTGGTAGCGGTCTAGCTTTCAATGAGCAGTTCTTC.

The rearrangement uses TRBV6-6 and TRBJ2-7; 9 bases are a match to TRBD2. Germline V CDR1 and CDR2: MNHNY, SVGAGI (reference sequence). The CDR3 extends over 15 amino acids. V lost 0 bases and J lost 5; bases outside the gene matches: 5. In DNA, the CDR3 is TGTGCCAGCAGTTACTCAATAGCGGGAGACAACGAGCAGTACTTC. This sequence encodes CASSYSIAGDNEQYF.

The CDR3 is CATSDRDFNSNQPQHF. The CDR3 DNA sequence: TGTGCCACCAGTGATCGGGACTTCAATAGCAATCAGCCCCAGCATTTT. The V call is TRBV24-1, the J call TRBJ1-5; TRBD1 might be the D (5 bases). The ends were cut back, 3 bases at V and 0 bases at J, with 11 bases in the middle. From germline, CDR1 is KGHDR and CDR2 SFDVKD. CDR3 length: 16 residues.

The V call is TRBV30, the J call TRBJ2-1, with 8 bases aligning to TRBD2. Germline V gene sequence: CDR1 GTSNPN, CDR2 SVGIG (reference sequence). V shed 3 bases and J 3 bases; nucleotides not matched to a gene: 13. The CDR3 sequence is 17 residues long. CDR3 region: CAWRDLPGLGHYNEQFF. The DNA of the CDR3 is TGTGCCTGGAGAGATCTCCCGGGACTAGGTCACTACAATGAGCAGTTCTTC.

The chain recombines TRBV14 with TRBJ2-5; possible D gene TRBD2, 6 bases. Germline V gene data show CDR1 as SGHDN and CDR2 as FVKESK. With 4 bases removed from V and 1 base from J, the gap between germline ends came to 10 bases. The CDR3 length is 14 residues. The DNA of the CDR3 is TGTGCCAGCAGCCCCACACTAGCCCAAGAGACCCAGTACTTC. Its protein is CASSPTLAQETQYF.